The 32 T cell receptor beta chains reported below all come from one sample, sequenced in a study of T cell repertoires in cytomegalovirus infection. TCRdb recomputed calls from the reads with MiXCR, one row per CDR3 protein. The sample holds approximately 730,000 distinct CDR3 sequences, roughly 30% seen once. No antigen has been identified for these receptors. The source was cultured PBMCs, collected from culture after CMV antigen stimulation. These receptors were taken from a human donor in good health (CMV status not recorded). Some clones in this sample may be carry-over from other donors' samples.

This clonotype showed up many times. The gene calls are TRBV7-2 and TRBJ2-2; D possibly corresponds to TRBD1 (5 bases). Germline V gives CDR1 SGHTA, CDR2 FQGNSA. V lost 1 base and J lost 1, with 10 bases in between. CDR3 length: 16 amino acids. This chain's CDR3 is CASSLGTGLNTGELFF. CDR3 coding DNA: TGTGCCAGCAGCTTAGGAACAGGCCTGAACACCGGGGAGCTGTTTTTT.

The rearrangement links TRBV12-3 or TRBV12-4 to TRBJ1-1; D not certain. The CDR3 sequence is 12 residues long. V was trimmed by 2 bases and J by 2 bases, leaving 3 bases between them. The CDR3 here is CASSLHNTEAFF. The CDR3 DNA reads TGTGCCAGCAGTTTACACAACACTGAAGCTTTCTTT.

V usage is TRBV4-1 and J usage is TRBJ2-1; TRBD2 aligns across 10 bases. The germline CDR1 and CDR2 sequences are MGHRA and YSYEKL. The CDR3 covers 15 residues. V gave up 4 bases and J gave up 10 bases; unmatched junction bases: 10. The CDR3 nucleotides are TGCGCCAGCAGCCCGCTAGCGGGGGCCCCGGGCGAGCAGTTCTTC. Residues: CASSPLAGAPGEQFF.

In its sample, this clonotype was seen a few times. The V and J genes are TRBV7-8 and TRBJ2-3; 8 bases are a match to TRBD2. Germline loops: CDR1 SGHVS, CDR2 FQNEAQ. The CDR3 extends over 19 amino acids. The ends lost 4 bases at V and 4 bases at J; junction bases unmatched: 19. CDR3 sequence reads: CASSSQAGGSGSSADTQYF. As DNA, the CDR3 is TGTGCCAGCAGCTCCCAGGCAGGTGGGAGCGGGAGCTCCGCAGATACGCAGTATTTT.

V is TRBV19 and J is TRBJ2-3, with D uncertain. The V end was cut by 8 bases, the J end by 2 bases, with 8 bases between. Looked up from germline, CDR1 is LNHDA and CDR2 is SQIVND (reference sequence). The CDR3 sequence is 12 residues long. This chain's CDR3 is CASFQNTDTQYF. The CDR3 region has the DNA TGTGCCAGTTTTCAGAACACAGATACGCAGTATTTT.

The table lists this clonotype with a few counts. This CDR3 reads CASSVTSGASTDTQYF. In nucleotides, the CDR3 is TGCGCCAGCAGTGTCACTAGCGGTGCGAGCACAGATACGCAGTATTTT. The chain is built from TRBV10-2 and TRBJ2-3; 8 bases agree with TRBD2. J lost 0 bases, V lost 4 bases, and 6 bases had no gene match. The CDR3 runs 16 residues. Germline V gives CDR1 WSHSY, CDR2 SAAADI.

The J gene is TRBJ2-3, the V gene TRBV15; D gene unclear. Germline CDR1 is LNHNV and CDR2 is YYDKDF (reference sequence). V lost 3 bases, J lost 4 bases, and 11 bases lay in between. The CDR3 consists of 14 residues. Here the CDR3 reads CATSRRLGSDTQYF. CDR3 DNA sequence: TGTGCCACCAGCAGGCGCCTGGGTTCAGATACGCAGTATTTT.

V gene TRBV3-1 combines with J gene TRBJ2-4; D remains ambiguous. Germline loops: CDR1 LGHDT, CDR2 YNNKEL (reference sequence). The CDR3 is 17 residues long. V dropped 4 bases and J dropped 2 bases, with 18 bases sitting between them. CDR3 DNA: TGTGCCAGCAGCCGAGCCCCGACGTGGATGTCCAAAAACATTCAGTACTTC. As protein: CASSRAPTWMSKNIQYF.

This chain connects TRBV27 to TRBJ1-6; no firm D call. From germline, CDR1 is MNHEY and CDR2 SMNVEV (reference sequence). The V gene lost 7 bases and the J gene lost 9 bases, with 16 bases spanning the gap. This CDR3 region has 14 residues. The CDR3 coding sequence is TGTGCCAGCAAATTCCTCGGCGGGATTTCACCCCTCCACTTT. Translation: CASKFLGGISPLHF.

The chain has TRBV7-2 and TRBJ1-2, with TRBD1 matching over 9 bases. Germline V gives CDR1 SGHTA, CDR2 FQGNSA. CDR3 length: 14 amino acids. V gave up 2 bases and J gave up 8 bases; unmatched junction bases: 6. CDR3: CASSLLGQGYGYTF. CDR3 nucleotides: TGTGCCAGCAGCTTACTGGGACAGGGATACGGCTACACCTTC.

V gene TRBV6-1 combines with J gene TRBJ2-7, with D perhaps given as TRBD1 or TRBD2 (5 bases each). Deletions cut 8 bases from V and 3 bases from J, with 23 bases between. Germline V gives CDR1 MNHNS, CDR2 SASEGT. The CDR3 spans 16 residues. CDR3 nucleotide sequence: TGTGCCAGCCGCTCGGGGATGGGGGATGTCTACTACGAGCAGTACTTC. Translation gives CASRSGMGDVYYEQYF.

The chain has TRBV27 and TRBJ1-4; TRBD1 is a possible D gene (6 bases). The CDR3 has 13 amino acids. Germline loops: CDR1 MNHEY, CDR2 SMNVEV (reference sequence). Trimming shortened V by 11 bases and J by 8 bases, and 18 bases separated the two germline ends. The CDR3 DNA sequence: TGTGCCTCCCAGAACAGGGTTAGCGAAAAACTGTTTTTT. Translating it yields CASQNRVSEKLFF.

This clonotype was seen more than once but under ten times. V and J are TRBV28 and TRBJ2-2; TRBD1 agrees at 8 bases. Germline V gene data show CDR1 as MDHEN and CDR2 as SYDVKM. The junction had 9 bases not matched to a gene; V was cut back by 7 bases and J by 8 bases. The CDR3 covers 14 residues. The CDR3 here is CASITPGGDGELFF. DNA of the CDR3: TGTGCCAGCATCACCCCAGGGGGCGATGGGGAGCTGTTTTTT. The full variable domain, rest sourced from reference TRBV28 and TRBJ2-2, is DVKVTQSSRYLVKRTGEKVFLECVQDMDHENMFWYRQDPGLGLRLIYFSYDVKMKEKGDIPEGYSVSREKKERFSLILESASTNQTSMYLCASITPGGDGELFFGEGSRLTVL.

This clonotype was seen only a few times. This sequence joins TRBV6-6 and TRBJ2-3, with 11 bases lining up with TRBD2. The CDR3 has 16 amino acids. V dropped 7 bases and J dropped 0; count of bases not matched to a gene: 6. From germline, CDR1 is MNHNY and CDR2 SVGAGI (reference sequence). CDR3 sequence (DNA): TGTGCCAGCACCCCGGGACTAGCGGCTAGCACAGATACGCAGTATTTT. Protein: CASTPGLAASTDTQYF.

V is TRBV19 and J is TRBJ1-6; D gene ambiguous. The length of the CDR3 is 17 residues. V lost 5 bases and J lost 0, with 14 bases in between. Germline V CDR1 and CDR2: LNHDA, SQIVND (reference sequence). The CDR3: CASSVRKGSSYNSPLHF. Written as DNA, the CDR3 is TGTGCCAGTAGTGTACGAAAGGGCAGCTCCTATAATTCACCCCTCCACTTT. Variable domain in full (rest from reference TRBV19 and TRBJ1-6): DGGITQSPKYLFRKEGQNVTLSCEQNLNHDAMYWYRQDPGQGLRLIYYSQIVNDFQKGDIAEGYSVSREKKESFPLTVTSAQKNPTAFYLCASSVRKGSSYNSPLHFGNGTRLTVT.

This clonotype occurred a few times. CDR3 protein: CSARLGPSTDTQYF. For the CDR3, the DNA is TGCAGTGCTAGATTGGGACCTAGCACAGATACGCAGTATTTT. The chain carries TRBV20-1 and TRBJ2-3, with D perhaps matching TRBD1 or TRBD2 (5 bases each). Germline V gives CDR1 DFQATT, CDR2 SNEGSKA (reference sequence). CDR3 length: 14 residues. V lost 2 bases to trimming and J lost 0 bases, with 9 bases between them.

The rearrangement joins TRBV10-3 to TRBJ1-2; D is ambiguous. Germline CDR1 reads ENHRY; CDR2 reads SYGVKD. The CDR3 totals 13 residues. V was pared by 9 bases and J by 2 bases, with 13 bases between. DNA of the CDR3: TGTGCCATACAATCGGACGGAAACTATGGCTACACCTTC. Its translation is CAIQSDGNYGYTF.

The CDR3 sequence is CACEIGRGLGNTEAFF. The CDR3, as DNA: TGTGCCTGCGAAATAGGCAGGGGGCTTGGGAACACTGAAGCTTTCTTT. V usage is TRBV7-9 and J usage is TRBJ1-1; 8 bases line up with TRBD1. Trimming took 11 bases from V and 1 from J; bases not matched to a gene: 15. Germline CDR1 and CDR2: SEHNR and FQNEAQ (reference sequence). There are 16 residues in the CDR3.

A few counts support this clonotype. The chain links TRBV12-3 or TRBV12-4 to TRBJ2-7; unclear D gene. Trimming left V 10 bases short and J 3 bases short, with 19 bases between. The CDR3 is 14 amino acids. DNA for the CDR3: TGTGCCATCATCTTACCCCCGCACGTCTACGAGCAGTACTTC. Its protein product is CAIILPPHVYEQYF.

This sequence joins TRBV11-2 and TRBJ1-2, with D possibly TRBD1 on 5 matching bases. CDR1 SGHAT and CDR2 FQNNGV come from the germline V gene. V was trimmed by 0 bases and J by 0 bases, leaving 8 bases between them. This CDR3 has 15 residues. The CDR3 reads CASSLEGGTNYGYTF. DNA of the CDR3: TGTGCCAGCAGCTTAGAGGGGGGTACTAACTATGGCTACACCTTC.

This clonotype turned up a few times. The chain links TRBV6-1 to TRBJ1-1; 7 nucleotides align to TRBD1. Germline V gives CDR1 MNHNS, CDR2 SASEGT. The CDR3 loop spans 14 amino acids. J gave up 1 base and V 8 bases, and 7 bases lay outside the gene matches. CDR3 nucleotide sequence: TGTGCCAGCGCCCGACAGGGCGGGAACACTGAAGCTTTCTTT. Translation: CASARQGGNTEAFF.

This clonotype has more than one count but fewer than ten. The V gene is TRBV7-6, the J gene TRBJ2-6; D tentatively reads TRBD1 or TRBD2 (5 bases each). The CDR3 consists of 16 residues. V was trimmed by 4 bases and J by 2 bases, leaving 12 bases between them. The germline CDR1 and CDR2 sequences are SGHVS and FNYEAQ. Written as DNA, the CDR3 is TGTGCCAGCAGCTCAGAGGGGTTTACTGGGGCCAACGTCCTGACTTTC. Translation gives CASSSEGFTGANVLTF.

V gene TRBV6-5 combines with J gene TRBJ1-1; perhaps TRBD1 as D (6 bases). V gave up 7 bases and J gave up 3 bases, with 18 bases separating them. CDR1 is MNHEY, CDR2 SVGAGI, per germline. CDR3 size: 15 residues. The CDR3 is CASIPEGGWDTEAFF. The CDR3, as DNA: TGTGCCAGCATCCCGGAGGGGGGATGGGACACTGAAGCTTTCTTT.

The rearrangement joins TRBV6-1 to TRBJ2-4; D remains unclear. The germline CDR1 and CDR2 sequences are MNHNS and SASEGT. Trimming cost V 1 base and J 6 bases, with 7 bases left between them. The CDR3 length is 13 residues. The CDR3 reads CASSEDPLNIQYF. The CDR3 DNA sequence: TGTGCCAGCAGTGAAGACCCCTTAAACATTCAGTACTTC.

The chain recombines TRBV7-6 with TRBJ1-1, with D unresolved. The ends were cut back, 5 bases at V and 4 bases at J, with 11 bases in the middle. The CDR3 loop spans 13 amino acids. Germline CDR1 and CDR2: SGHVS and FNYEAQ. CDR3 nucleotides: TGTGCCAGCAGCCAATTTGAGGCCACTGAAGCTTTCTTT. Translation gives CASSQFEATEAFF.

The J gene is TRBJ1-1, the V gene TRBV20-1, with a weak D call TRBD1 (5 bases). The V gene's germline CDR1 is DFQATT and CDR2 SNEGSKA (reference sequence). V dropped 6 bases and J dropped 5 bases, with 19 bases sitting between them. CDR3 length equals 14 residues. CDR3 region: CSAPPAGGRTEAFF. The CDR3 DNA reads as TGCAGTGCCCCCCCAGCCGGGGGTAGGACTGAAGCTTTCTTT.

This chain uses TRBV30 with TRBJ2-3; D possibly corresponds to TRBD2 (6 bases). Germline loops: CDR1 GTSNPN, CDR2 SVGIG (reference sequence). The germline V and J ends were trimmed by 2 bases and 0 bases, with 24 bases remaining between them. The CDR3 contains 19 residues. The CDR3 coding sequence is TGTGCCTGGAGTCCTACGCGATTAGGGCTAGCGACTAGCACAGATACGCAGTATTTT. Protein sequence: CAWSPTRLGLATSTDTQYF.

The CDR3 bases are TGTGCCAGTACCGATTACAATGAGCAGTTCTTC. Translation gives CASTDYNEQFF. The V and J genes are TRBV19 and TRBJ2-1, with D unresolved. Germline CDR1 reads LNHDA; CDR2 reads SQIVND (reference sequence). The CDR3 is 11 amino acids. The V and J ends lost 7 bases and 4 bases respectively, with 5 bases between them.

This chain links TRBV7-8 with TRBJ2-1, with D perhaps being TRBD1 or TRBD2 (5 bases each). Germline CDR1 and CDR2: SGHVS and FQNEAQ. V dropped 5 bases and J dropped 12 bases, with 17 bases sitting between them. The CDR3 has 13 amino acids. The CDR3 DNA follows: TGTGCCAGCAGCCTCTCCTCTTTGAGGGGGCAGTTCTTC. It yields the protein CASSLSSLRGQFF.

This clonotype appeared many times. The gene calls are TRBV7-2 and TRBJ2-1; 14 nucleotides agree with TRBD2. Germline values: CDR1 SGHTA, CDR2 FQGNSA. The trim removed 5 bases at V and 8 bases at J, leaving 8 bases unmatched. The length of the CDR3 is 16 residues. The chain's CDR3 is CASSPGTSGGRDEQFF. CDR3 nucleotides: TGTGCCAGCAGCCCCGGGACTAGCGGGGGTAGGGATGAGCAGTTCTTC.

Ten or more counts support this clonotype. The chain has TRBV7-2 and TRBJ1-5; D gene uncertain. V lost 4 bases and J 1 base, leaving 5 bases between the germline ends. This CDR3 contains 13 residues. Germline V CDR1 and CDR2: SGHTA, FQGNSA. The CDR3, as DNA: TGTGCCAGCAGCTCCATCAGCAATCAGCCCCAGCATTTT. It encodes CASSSISNQPQHF.

This clonotype was recorded a few times. The chain has TRBV7-9 and TRBJ1-3; a weak D match, TRBD1 (5 bases). CDR1 and CDR2 from the germline V gene are SEHNR and FQNEAQ (reference sequence). The CDR3 loop spans 15 amino acids. Trimming shortened V by 3 bases and J by 0 bases, and 9 bases separated the two germline ends. CDR3 protein: CASSLGDFSGNTIYF. CDR3 nucleotide sequence: TGTGCCAGCAGCTTGGGGGACTTCTCTGGAAACACCATATATTTT.